The 27 T cell receptor beta chains reported below all come from one sample, sequenced in a study of early T cells in non-severe SARS-CoV-2 infection. TCRdb processed the 5' RACE reads anew with MiXCR; each CDR3 protein has one entry. The sample records tens of thousands of distinct CDR3 sequences, 10% to 12% being singletons. Specimen: whole blood, collected at baseline. All receptors come from an adult who was a healthcare worker with PCR-confirmed SARS-CoV-2 infection or an uninfected control (not recorded which).

This clonotype appeared a few times. CDR3 sequence reads: CASSPPGQGGYEQYF. The CDR3 nucleotides are TGTGCCAGCAGCCCCCCGGGACAGGGGGGTTACGAGCAGTACTTC. The V and J genes are TRBV7-9 and TRBJ2-7; 11 bases are a match to TRBD1. V lost 5 bases and J lost 4; bases outside the gene matches: 7. Germline V CDR1 and CDR2: SEHNR, FQNEAQ (reference sequence). The CDR3 consists of 15 residues.

The table lists this clonotype with a few counts. The CDR3 end shows no conserved phenylalanine or tryptophan, and so a read error is likely. The limits of the CDR3 on the DNA are not certain, so only TCRdb's listed CDR3 is given. The CDR3 protein is CASRPGGDRGRCLS. This chain links TRBV6-2 or TRBV6-3 with TRBJ1-1; the table's TRBD1 call for D was not verified on the DNA. Looked up from germline, CDR1 is MNHEY and CDR2 is SVGEGT. A total of 14 residues make up the CDR3, ends included.

This clonotype was observed a handful of times. The rearrangement links TRBV2 to TRBJ2-5, with a tentative D call TRBD2 (6 bases). Germline V lookup: CDR1 SNHLY, CDR2 FYNNEI. There are 11 residues in the CDR3. The V and J ends lost 7 bases and 5 bases respectively, with 8 bases between them. This CDR3 is CASKEGETQYF. The CDR3 nucleotides are TGTGCCAGCAAGGAGGGGGAGACCCAGTACTTC.

This sequence joins TRBV5-5 and TRBJ2-7, with D hard to call. Deletions cut 10 bases from V and 0 bases from J, with 14 bases between. The CDR3 runs 13 residues. Germline CDR1 and CDR2: SGHKS and YYEKEE (reference sequence). The CDR3 reads CAPGSSCSYEQYF. The DNA of the CDR3 is TGTGCCCCCGGGTCGTCGTGCTCCTACGAGCAGTACTTC.

This clonotype was recorded at least ten times. The chain combines TRBV3-1 with TRBJ2-1, with 11 nucleotides matching TRBD2. Unmatched junction bases numbered 7, after V lost 4 bases and J lost 5 bases. The CDR3 runs to 16 residues. Germline V gene sequence: CDR1 LGHDT, CDR2 YNNKEL (reference sequence). In DNA, the CDR3 is TGTGCCAGCAGCCCACATGCTAGCGGGGGGAACAATGAGCAGTTCTTC. It encodes CASSPHASGGNNEQFF.

The CDR3 DNA reads as TGTGCCAGCAGAAGTCTAGCGGGGACCACAGATACGCAGTATTTT. As protein: CASRSLAGTTDTQYF. The rearrangement uses TRBV6-8 and TRBJ2-3; TRBD2 matches at 9 bases. This CDR3 has 15 amino acids. The germline V gene has CDR1 MNHGY and CDR2 SAAAGT. Losses at the gene ends were 6 bases for V and 2 bases for J; bases not matched to a gene: 6.

This clonotype showed up just a few times. The chain links TRBV4-3 to TRBJ2-7; 7 bases line up with TRBD1. V was pared by 1 base and J by 3 bases, with 0 bases of the junction left unmatched. Germline values: CDR1 LGHNA, CDR2 YSLEER. This CDR3 region has 13 residues. The CDR3 DNA sequence: TGCGCCAGCAGCCAAGGGACAGGCTACGAGCAGTACTTC. Translating it yields CASSQGTGYEQYF.

This clonotype was counted only a few times. This CDR3 is CASSREGQGNSEAFF. DNA of the CDR3: TGCGCCAGCAGCCGAGAGGGACAGGGGAATTCTGAAGCTTTCTTT. The chain recombines TRBV4-1 with TRBJ1-1; 10 nucleotides align to TRBD1. The germline gives CDR1 MGHRA, CDR2 YSYEKL. The CDR3 consists of 15 residues. With V trimmed by 4 bases and J by 6 bases, 8 bases remained unmatched.

The genes are TRBV4-3 and TRBJ2-1; the match to TRBD2 covers 11 bases. This CDR3 is built from 17 residues. J was trimmed by 5 bases and V by 0 bases; bases with no gene match: 6. Germline V gene data show CDR1 as LGHNA and CDR2 as YSLEER. CDR3 protein: CASSQDATSGGHNEQFF. The CDR3 coding sequence is TGCGCCAGCAGCCAAGATGCAACTAGCGGGGGACACAATGAGCAGTTCTTC.

The chain joins TRBV10-3 to TRBJ2-7; no definite D call. The CDR3 is 15 amino acids. The V and J ends lost 3 bases and 4 bases respectively, with 16 bases between them. Germline lookup yields CDR1 ENHRY and CDR2 SYGVKD. CDR3 bases: TGTGCCATCAGTGATGGAGCACTATCTTCGTACGAGCAGTACTTC. It translates to CAISDGALSSYEQYF.

This clonotype was detected ten times or more. The gene calls are TRBV19 and TRBJ1-5; possible D gene TRBD1, 5 bases. Trimming shortened V by 6 bases and J by 2 bases, and 23 bases separated the two germline ends. The germline gives CDR1 LNHDA, CDR2 SQIVND (reference sequence). The CDR3 extends over 18 amino acids. In DNA, the CDR3 is TGTGCCAGTAGCCCACCTATTGGACGGGGGATGGGCAATCAGCCCCAGCATTTT. Encoded protein: CASSPPIGRGMGNQPQHF. Full variable domain (missing parts from reference TRBV19 and TRBJ1-5): DGGITQSPKYLFRKEGQNVTLSCEQNLNHDAMYWYRQDPGQGLRLIYYSQIVNDFQKGDIAEGYSVSREKKESFPLTVTSAQKNPTAFYLCASSPPIGRGMGNQPQHFGDGTRLSIL.

CDR3 bases: TGTGCCAGCAGTTACAGGACTAGCGGTATCTACGAGCAGTACTTC. Translation gives CASSYRTSGIYEQYF. V gene TRBV2 combines with J gene TRBJ2-7, with TRBD2 identical over 10 bases. Germline V gene lookup returns CDR1 SNHLY and CDR2 FYNNEI. CDR3 length: 15 residues. Unmatched junction bases numbered 7, after V lost 5 bases and J lost 3 bases. Variable domain in full (rest from reference TRBV2 and TRBJ2-7): EPEVTQTPSHQVTQMGQEVILRCVPISNHLYFYWYRQILGQKVEFLVSFYNNEISEKSEIFDDQFSVERPDGSNFTLKIRSTKLEDSAMYFCASSYRTSGIYEQYFGPGTRLTVT.

The chain couples TRBV10-2 to TRBJ2-2, with D possibly matching TRBD1 (6 bases). V dropped 8 bases and J dropped 6 bases, with 10 bases sitting between them. Germline CDR1 is WSHSY and CDR2 is SAAADI. This CDR3 is 12 amino acids long. The CDR3 DNA follows: TGCGCCAGCTCCCAGGGGCCCGGGGAGCTGTTTTTT. It encodes CASSQGPGELFF.

This chain links TRBV6-2 or TRBV6-3 with TRBJ2-7, with 10 bases fitting TRBD1. V shed 4 bases, J shed 4 bases, and the junction held 10 bases outside the gene matches. This CDR3 contains 16 residues. Germline loops: CDR1 MNHEY, CDR2 SVGEGT. The CDR3 DNA sequence: TGTGCCAGCAGTTCTACCGGGACAGGGGCTTTGTACGAGCAGTACTTC. It is translated as CASSSTGTGALYEQYF.

This clonotype appeared a few times. J is TRBJ2-5 and V is TRBV11-2; 9 nucleotides line up with TRBD1. Germline V CDR1 and CDR2: SGHAT, FQNNGV. The CDR3 is made up of 15 amino acids. Trimming cost V 0 bases and J 2 bases; bases outside gene matches: 1. For the CDR3, the DNA is TGTGCCAGCAGCTTAGACGGACAGGGGCAAGAGACCCAGTACTTC. Its translation is CASSLDGQGQETQYF. Using reference TRBV11-2 and TRBJ2-5 for the parts outside the CDR3, the full variable domain is EAGVAQSPRYKIIEKRQSVAFWCNPISGHATLYWYQQILGQGPKLLIQFQNNGVVDDSQLPKDRFSAERLKGVDSTLKIQPAKLEDSAVYLCASSLDGQGQETQYFGPGTRLLVL.

This clonotype came up many times. V usage is TRBV18 and J usage is TRBJ2-7; D call uncertain. In germline, CDR1 is KGHSH, CDR2 LQKENI. This CDR3 has 14 amino acids. The V and J ends lost 2 bases and 4 bases respectively, with 12 bases between them. CDR3 sequence (DNA): TGTGCCAGCTCACCAGGATTGCTAGGTTACGAGCAGTACTTC. This codes for CASSPGLLGYEQYF.

This clonotype came up a few times. The genes are TRBV20-1 and TRBJ2-5; D is possibly TRBD1 (8 bases). CDR3 length: 16 residues. V was trimmed by 0 bases and J by 9 bases, leaving 23 bases between them. CDR1 is DFQATT, CDR2 SNEGSKA, per germline (reference sequence). The DNA for the CDR3 is TGCAGTGCTAGAGAACGCAGCGGGGCCACAGGGGGAGCCCAGTACTTC. The encoded protein is CSARERSGATGGAQYF.

This clonotype was counted at least ten times. This chain uses TRBV11-2 with TRBJ2-7; perhaps D is TRBD1 or TRBD2 (6 bases each). CDR3 size: 16 residues. Germline V gives CDR1 SGHAT, CDR2 FQNNGV. V was trimmed by 5 bases and J by 4 bases, leaving 21 bases between them. CDR3 amino acids: CASSINPRGPGYEQYF. CDR3 coding DNA: TGTGCCAGCAGCATAAATCCCCGGGGGCCTGGATACGAGCAGTACTTC.

This clonotype was seen repeatedly, ten times or more. The chain has TRBV5-1 and TRBJ2-1; tentatively, D is TRBD2 (6 bases). V was cut by 0 bases and J by 10 bases, with 11 bases left in between. This CDR3 contains 13 residues. Germline V CDR1 and CDR2: SGHRS, YFSETQ. The CDR3 bases are TGCGCCAGCAGCTTGGCCTTGGGGGGAGAGCAGTTCTTC. Protein sequence: CASSLALGGEQFF. Variable domain in full (rest from reference TRBV5-1 and TRBJ2-1): KAGVTQTPRYLIKTRGQQVTLSCSPISGHRSVSWYQQTPGQGLQFLFEYFSETQRNKGNFPGRFSGRQFSNSRSEMNVSTLELGDSALYLCASSLALGGEQFFGPGTRLTVL.

The rearrangement joins TRBV11-2 to TRBJ2-1; TRBD2 matches 9 bases. CDR1 and CDR2 (germline): SGHAT, FQNNGV. This CDR3 is built from 18 residues. J gave up 1 base and V 3 bases, and 10 bases lay outside the gene matches. In DNA, the CDR3 is TGTGCCAGCAGCTTGCGAGCTAGCGGGGATTGGTCCTACAATGAGCAGTTCTTC. Its protein product is CASSLRASGDWSYNEQFF.

This clonotype was seen a handful of times. This CDR3 is CSVEGGADTQYF. The CDR3 region has the DNA TGCAGCGTTGAAGGGGGGGCAGATACGCAGTATTTT. The chain combines TRBV29-1 with TRBJ2-3; possibly TRBD2 for D (6 bases). Trimming left V 1 base short and J 4 bases short, with 6 bases between. Germline V lookup: CDR1 SQVTM, CDR2 ANQGSEA. The CDR3 covers 12 residues.

In this sample, this clonotype turned up a few times. The chain is built from TRBV7-9 and TRBJ2-3, with TRBD2 identical over 7 bases. This CDR3 has 15 amino acids. The V and J ends lost 2 bases and 2 bases, in that order; junction bases with no gene match: 4. Germline V gives CDR1 SEHNR, CDR2 FQNEAQ (reference sequence). The CDR3 is CASSLQAGTTDTQYF. CDR3 bases: TGTGCCAGCAGCTTACAAGCGGGGACCACAGATACGCAGTATTTT.

This clonotype has a count of ten or more. In nucleotides, the CDR3 is TGTGCCAGTACCGAAAACCCTCCTTCTGGGGCCAACGTCCTGACTTTC. It yields the protein CASTENPPSGANVLTF. V usage is TRBV19 and J usage is TRBJ2-6, with D unclear. The CDR3 extends over 16 amino acids. Per the germline V gene, CDR1 is LNHDA and CDR2 is SQIVND (reference sequence). V lost 7 bases to trimming and J lost 1 base, with 14 bases between them.

The chain uses TRBV5-8 and TRBJ1-5, with a tentative D call TRBD1 (6 bases). Trimming took 4 bases from V and 4 from J, leaving 15 bases between them. Germline V gene sequence: CDR1 SGHTS, CDR2 YDEGEE. The CDR3 spans 15 residues. CDR3 in amino acids: CASSVGIQGNQPQHF. Here the CDR3 DNA reads TGTGCCAGCAGCGTCGGGATTCAGGGGAATCAGCCCCAGCATTTT.

This clonotype has only one observation. This chain connects TRBV7-2 to TRBJ2-4; 11 nucleotides line up with TRBD2. With 5 bases clipped from V and 0 bases from J, the junction kept 12 bases outside the gene matches. Germline loops: CDR1 SGHTA, CDR2 FQGNSA. The CDR3 totals 19 residues. In nucleotides, the CDR3 is TGTGCCAGCAGCCCCCGACTAGCGGGGAGAAACATAGCCAAAAACATTCAGTACTTC. This translates into CASSPRLAGRNIAKNIQYF. Supplemented by reference TRBV7-2 and TRBJ2-4, the full variable domain reads GAGVSQSPSNKVTEKGKDVELRCDPISGHTALYWYRQSLGQGLEFLIYFQGNSAPDKSGLPSDRFSAERTGGSVSTLTIQRTQQEDSAVYLCASSPRLAGRNIAKNIQYFGAGTRLSVL.

This clonotype was seen only a few times. J is TRBJ2-1 and V is TRBV7-9; TRBD1 is a possible D gene (5 bases). V gave up 0 bases and J gave up 4 bases, with 7 bases separating them. The CDR3 runs to 14 residues. The V gene's germline CDR1 is SEHNR and CDR2 FQNEAQ (reference sequence). CDR3 nucleotides: TGTGCCAGCAGCTTAGCGGGGCCTTACAATGAGCAGTTCTTC. Translation gives CASSLAGPYNEQFF.

This chain joins TRBV11-3 and TRBJ2-2; D is perhaps TRBD1 or TRBD2 (5 bases each). The V gene's germline CDR1 is SGHNT and CDR2 YENEEA. CDR3 length equals 16 residues. Trimming cost V 5 bases and J 1 base, with 14 bases left between them. Written as DNA, the CDR3 is TGTGCCAGCAGCCTCATCGGGACCAAGAACACCGGGGAGCTGTTTTTT. Encoded protein: CASSLIGTKNTGELFF.